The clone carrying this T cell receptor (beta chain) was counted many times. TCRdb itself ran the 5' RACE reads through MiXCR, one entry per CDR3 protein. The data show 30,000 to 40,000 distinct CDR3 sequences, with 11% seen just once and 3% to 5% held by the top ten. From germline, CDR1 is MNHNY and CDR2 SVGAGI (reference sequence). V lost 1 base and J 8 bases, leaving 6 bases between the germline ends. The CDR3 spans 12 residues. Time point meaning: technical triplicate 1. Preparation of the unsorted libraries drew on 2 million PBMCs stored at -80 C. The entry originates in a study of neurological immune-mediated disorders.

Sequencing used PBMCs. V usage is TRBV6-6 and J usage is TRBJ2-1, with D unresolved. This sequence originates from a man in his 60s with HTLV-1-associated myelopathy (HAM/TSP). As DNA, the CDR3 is TGTGCCAGCAGTTACTGGGTGGATGAGCAGTTCTTC. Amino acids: CASSYWVDEQFF.